This note documents a single TCR beta chain sequence. The data are from a study of somatic mutations in cytotoxic T cells in rheumatoid arthritis. About the research overall: Patients had around 31 ml EDTA blood drawn right after diagnosis, before any treatment.

Produced via immunoSEQ multiplex PCR; TCRdb's table is partial and in-frame only. This sample has around 4,700 clones; approximately 80% occur once, and the top ten carry around 38%. The CDR3 spans 15 residues. Germline CDR1 reads SEHNR; CDR2 reads FQNEAQ (reference sequence). V lost 5 bases to trimming and J lost 0 bases, with 13 bases between them. The chain uses TRBV7-9 and TRBJ1-2; D not resolved. Sequencing was done on a sample of CD8+ T cells sorted from blood. This clonotype was obtained from a man between 65 and 79 years old with rheumatoid arthritis. This CDR3 is CASSPPVLANYGYTF. CDR3 in DNA: TGTGCCAGCAGCCCCCCCGTTCTAGCTAACTATGGCTACACCTTC.